This T cell receptor beta chain stems from a study of cytomegalovirus exposure and HLA in healthy donors (dated by TCRdb to 2017 to 2019). About the investigation overall: According to an earlier analysis of 450 to 650 of the donors, about 179 million T cells yielded some 110 million unique TCR beta sequences and 276 Gb of sequence data. Approximately 300 gigabases of sequencing data and 70 million to 100 million unique TCR sequences made up an early release that covered several hundred HLA-typed donors. Among the roughly 400 genotyped donors, around 81% belonged to the genetic ancestry cluster associated with self-reported Caucasian donors. The aim of the study was to test whether cataloging public T cell receptors could identify signatures of past pathogen exposure. The study used immunosequencing to profile the T cell repertoires of approximately 690 subjects and linked those repertoires to cytomegalovirus serostatus. Along with the 666-subject first cohort, a separate validation cohort of about 110 different subjects was used. High-throughput TCR immunosequencing, statistical association of individual TCRs with disease status, and machine learning were combined to predict cytomegalovirus infection status. A later analysis re-examined previously published TCR beta repertoires from 500 to 700 donors and added high-resolution HLA genotyping to investigate patterns of TCR occurrence. In the later analysis, no new phenotypic data were used to find candidate immune exposures; instead, reliance was placed on TCR beta sequences and their occurrence across donors. An earlier analysis of around 580 of the donors used high-throughput TCR beta sequencing to judge whether each TCR beta V gene segment behaved as functional or pseudogenic. Donor age, sex, ethnicity and CMV serostatus were compiled together with the repertoire data. A later genetic analysis took genome-wide SNP genotypes for about 55% of the 666 donors and used that subset as a discovery cohort. All discovery cohort repertoires had been generated using a single sequencing platform. Both class I and class II loci were covered by HLA typing, at four-digit resolution. The number of typed donors differed by locus: about 620-640 for A, B, C, DRB1 and DQB1; 522 for DQA1; approximately 600 for DPA1; and around 490 for DPB1. Four or five DR-DQ haplotypes were treated as single units for association and clustering because of strong linkage in the cohort. Across 300 to 400 genotyped donors of the cohort, an average of about 220,000 unique TCR beta nucleotide sequences per donor were sequenced, and about a sixth of those sequences were non-productive.

The cohort was made up of 500 to 850 healthy bone marrow donors. Cohort members were all nominally healthy when sampled, although unrecorded immune exposures were likely present. The donor was CMV seropositive and was included in the group of 250 to 300 seropositive cohort members. A peripheral blood sample was collected from each donor, and TCR beta sequencing was performed on peripheral blood mononuclear cells. The Qiagen DNeasy Blood Extraction Kit was used to extract genomic DNA from the blood cell samples. The germline V gene encodes CDR1 SGHDN and CDR2 FVKESK. Clipping removes 6 bases from V and 2 bases from J, with 14 as the unmatched junction base count. From cysteine to phenylalanine, the CDR3 is 19 amino acids long. Solely the CDR3 DNA is kept, with 57 bases framed from the first base. Libraries were made using the immunoSEQ multiplex PCR assay. The multiplex PCR relied on a mix of 60 forward primers for TCR Vbeta segments and 13 reverse primers for TCR Jbeta segments. The CDR3 region of rearranged TCR beta genes was amplified from genomic DNA with a multiplex PCR assay. Amplified TCR beta libraries were sequenced as 87-base-pair reads on the Illumina HiSeq System. As for the authors' bioinformatics: A later analysis counted about 80 million unique TCR beta chains across the 690 or so repertoires, and roughly 9.9 million of these chains were shared by at least two donors. To remove PCR and sequencing errors, raw reads were error-corrected and collapsed into unique sequences using a nearest-neighbor algorithm that merged closely related sequences. V, D and J gene segments were assigned by aligning CDR3 sequences to IMGT reference sequences. For a sequence to be retained, a match of at least six nucleotides was required to both a V gene segment and a J gene segment. Rearrangements were classified as productive when the CDR3 lacked stop codons and remained in frame with V and J, and all other rearrangements were classified as non-productive. Following IMGT convention, CDR3 was defined as the stretch from the second conserved V-encoded cysteine up to the conserved J-encoded phenylalanine. Sequences without an unambiguous match to a single V gene segment were excluded from the earlier analysis of about 600 of the donors. In an earlier analysis of approximately 550 of the donors, V segments were called functional above 56.7% productive rearrangements and were called segregating when the between-donor standard deviation exceeded 5%. A statistical classification framework was built for diagnosing cytomegalovirus status from the catalog of TCR beta chain sequences. A later analysis assigned V and J genes by comparing TCR nucleotide sequences with IMGT/GENE-DB human TR gene sequences. Using the TCRdist pipeline, a later analysis assigned CDR3 sequences along with most-parsimonious VDJ recombination scenarios. In a later analysis, each TCR beta chain was defined by its CDR3 amino acid sequence together with its V-gene family, and reads lacking a unique V-gene family were excluded. As a way to deal with suspected cross-contamination and a sequencing artifact, a later analysis dropped roughly 600 nucleotide sequences that were highly shared and had low generation probability. For each public chain, a later analysis derived a clonal expansion index from normalized ranks of inferred template counts within each repertoire. A later analysis computed generation probabilities with a VDJ recombination model fitted to out-of-frame rearrangements, and checked the results against IGoR. In a later analysis, hypergeometric tests were used to score TCR-TCR, TCR-HLA and TCR-CMV co-occurrence, with a repertoire-size bias correction applied to TCR pairs. In a later analysis, false discovery rates were estimated by permuting HLA or CMV assignments 20 times. A later analysis grouped co-occurring TCRs with DBSCAN, adding TCRdist sequence similarity when clustering within HLA-allele-positive subsets. For co-occurrence clustering, repertoires with fewer than 30,000 or more than 120,000 public chains were excluded, along with about five repertoires with anomalous nucleotide sharing. In TCRdb, the immuneACCESS table is reduced to in-frame sequences with V and J assigned. These tables do not hold every clone; where another copy was compared, an unresolved V gene accounts for under half, and the others remain unexplained. V, J and clone size derive from that table, while D and trimming were established from the DNA sequence. For this sample the table gives 210,000 or so clones, of which about 77% were detected only once. Approximately 2.1% of the sample is taken by the ten largest.

Results the study describes overall, beyond this receptor: Broadly in line with IMGT annotations, most TCR beta V segments showed up in productive rearrangements about 90% or about 30% of the time in an earlier analysis of approximately 640 of the donors. In a later analysis, HLA-associated TCR beta chains were found to be more clonally expanded and to have lower generation probabilities than equally common non-associated chains. Some IMGT-functional V segments, including TRBV6-2 and TRBV6-3, could not be told apart with the 87-base-pair reads, so those segments were excluded. Roughly uniform sequencing depth across donors was assumed in presence/absence analyses, although this assumption may not hold. A cluster of highly shared sequence variants was judged likely to represent a technical artifact of the sequencing pipeline. A further reported finding was that TCR beta sequences accurately predicted the HLA-A and HLA-B alleles for most subjects in the first cohort. Several of the top co-occurrence clusters appeared to be linked to parvovirus B19, influenza, CMV and Epstein-Barr virus, according to a later analysis. A later analysis associated 15,000 to 20,000 TCR beta sequences with specific HLA alleles at a false discovery rate of 0.05. Fewer than 20 rarely observed V segments, including chromosome 9 orphons, were excluded from the earlier analysis of some 590 of the donors because counts were too low. In a later genetic analysis, fewer N-insertions in productive TCRs were reported among donors in an Asian-associated ancestry cluster than the roughly 640-donor mean. A later analysis found that TCR association rates varied across HLA loci, with DRB1 alleles showing the most associated TCRs and HLA-C alleles the fewest. CMV serostatus was the only immune exposure information available for the cohort. Only TCR beta chains were sequenced in this cohort, and the absence of alpha or paired-chain data limited detectable features. Three of the identified cytomegalovirus-associated TCR beta chains were confirmed in vitro to be specific for cytomegalovirus antigens. A total of 150 to 200 TCR beta chains were listed by the study as associated with cytomegalovirus. Linkage disequilibrium might explain the correlated functional status among segregating V segments, but an unknown experimental factor could not be ruled out. It was suggested by the authors that the approach could potentially be generalized to other disease states and immunological phenotypes. A later analysis found that most CMV-associated TCR beta chains appeared HLA-restricted, with HLA associations seemingly driven largely by CMV exposure. When HLA alleles, especially DR and DQ, strongly co-occurred, TCR associations were difficult to assign to individual alleles. V-gene and J-gene trimming of TCR beta chains was associated with a missense DCLRE1C variant in a later genetic analysis, and the association was replicated in an independent cohort. Because HLA typing was unavailable for some donors at each locus, only the typed subset was used in association tests. The classifier was reported to diagnose cytomegalovirus status with high specificity and sensitivity in both the original cohort and the validation cohort. Across donors, most TCR sequences were observed very rarely, whereas some public TCRs were present in many individuals.

To note about this clone: No antigen is known for it. Base quality data are lacking; no much larger clone is found one base away.

In this chain, TRBV14 is recombined with TRBJ2-7, with 15 bases matching TRBD2. The sequenced sample consisted of PBMCs. The sequence was obtained from a woman in her twenties or thirties in good health and CMV-seropositive. DNA sequence: TGTGCCAGCAGTCGCGGACTAGCGGGGGGGCGCTCCCTCGCCTACGAGCAGTACTTC. It specifies CASSRGLAGGRSLAYEQYF.